A selection of T cell receptor beta chains follows, all from one sample in a study of control samples from healthy donors and cancer patients. Using immunoSEQ multiplex PCR, the repertoire was profiled, and TCRdb retains in-frame clones only, with some absent. The sample carries about 60,000 clones, 90% recorded once. Input material: PBMCs. The receptors were gathered from a woman aged 50 to 65 with colorectal cancer. CDR3s include the opening cysteine and the closing phenylalanine or tryptophan. A D gene is named only where the DNA matches it firmly. Part of the rows lack a size; the others show once, few, many or a class for expanded clones.

length: 17; size: NA; D: NA; V: TRBV19; J: TRBJ2-3; CDR3: CASSRGYGGEGRDTQYF; DNA: TGTGCCAGTAGTAGGGGGTACGGGGGCGAAGGAAGAGATACGCAGTATTTT
length: 14; size: NA; D: NA; V: TRBV3-1/TRBV3-2; J: TRBJ2-5; CDR3: CASSQDFKGETQYF; DNA: TGTGCCAGCAGCCAAGATTTCAAGGGGGAGACCCAGTACTTC
length: 21; size: NA; D: NA; V: TRBV19; J: TRBJ2-2; CDR3: CASSTPAPYGYGGVNTGELFF; DNA: TGTGCCAGTAGTACCCCGGCTCCATACGGCTACGGGGGCGTGAACACCGGGGAGCTGTTTTTT
length: 13; size: once; D: NA; V: TRBV18; J: TRBJ2-1; CDR3: CASSPASIDEQFF; DNA: TGTGCCAGCTCACCGGCTTCTATCGATGAGCAGTTCTTC
length: 12; size: NA; D: NA; V: TRBV29-1; J: TRBJ2-5; CDR3: CSVDSGGETQYF; DNA: TGCAGCGTTGACTCAGGGGGGGAGACCCAGTACTTC
length: 14; size: NA; D: TRBD2; V: TRBV11-3; J: TRBJ2-5; CDR3: CASSPGTTQETQYF; DNA: TGTGCCAGCAGCCCAGGGACTACTCAAGAGACCCAGTACTTC
length: 12; size: NA; D: NA; V: TRBV2; J: TRBJ1-2; CDR3: CASSEQPYGYTF; DNA: TGTGCCAGCAGTGAGCAGCCCTATGGCTACACCTTC
length: 17; size: NA; D: NA; V: TRBV7-9; J: TRBJ1-3; CDR3: CASSLGTDGRAGNTIYF; DNA: TGTGCCAGCAGCTTAGGGACAGACGGCCGGGCTGGAAACACCATATATTTT
length: 15; size: NA; D: NA; V: TRBV19; J: TRBJ1-1; CDR3: CASSSARVMNTEAFF; DNA: TGTGCCAGTAGTAGTGCCAGGGTAATGAACACTGAAGCTTTCTTT
length: 11; size: NA; D: NA; V: TRBV5-8; J: TRBJ1-1; CDR3: CASSLWDEAFF; DNA: TGTGCCAGCAGCTTGTGGGATGAAGCTTTCTTT
length: 14; size: NA; D: NA; V: TRBV27; J: TRBJ1-5; CDR3: CASSGGRSNQPQHF; DNA: TGTGCCAGCAGTGGGGGACGGAGCAATCAGCCCCAGCATTTT
length: 15; size: NA; D: TRBD1; V: TRBV6-5; J: TRBJ2-4; CDR3: CASSYSGQGTNIQYF; DNA: TGTGCCAGCAGTTACTCTGGACAGGGGACAAACATTCAGTACTTC
length: 12; size: NA; D: NA; V: TRBV7-9; J: TRBJ1-2; CDR3: CASSSGGFGYTF; DNA: TGTGCCAGCAGCTCGGGGGGCTTTGGCTACACCTTC
length: 16; size: NA; D: TRBD1; V: TRBV28; J: TRBJ2-6; CDR3: CASSLKTGAGANVLTF; DNA: TGTGCCAGCAGTTTAAAGACAGGGGCTGGGGCCAACGTCCTGACTTTC
length: 13; size: NA; D: NA; V: TRBV18; J: TRBJ2-7; CDR3: CASSQGPGYEQYF; DNA: TGTGCCAGCTCACAAGGACCGGGCTACGAGCAGTACTTC
length: 14; size: once; D: NA; V: TRBV3-1/TRBV3-2; J: TRBJ1-6; CDR3: CASSQTGQHSPLHF; DNA: TGTGCCAGCAGCCAAACAGGGCAGCATTCACCCCTCCACTTT
length: 15; size: NA; D: NA; V: TRBV10-1; J: TRBJ2-5; CDR3: CASSELRGTAETQYF; DNA: TGCGCCAGCAGTGAGCTACGCGGGACAGCGGAGACCCAGTACTTC
length: 15; size: NA; D: TRBD1; V: TRBV5-1; J: TRBJ2-2; CDR3: CASAAGTVDTGELFF; DNA: TGCGCCAGCGCTGCCGGGACAGTAGACACCGGGGAGCTGTTTTTT
length: 16; size: NA; D: TRBD2; V: TRBV27; J: TRBJ2-3; CDR3: CASGPSGGAGADTQYF; DNA: TGTGCCAGCGGCCCTAGCGGGGGGGCCGGGGCAGATACGCAGTATTTT
length: 15; size: NA; D: NA; V: TRBV7-2; J: TRBJ1-1; CDR3: CASSLSLRGSTEAFF; DNA: TGTGCCAGCAGCTTAAGCCTCCGGGGGAGCACTGAAGCTTTCTTT
length: 14; size: NA; D: NA; V: TRBV9; J: TRBJ1-1; CDR3: CASSDLGGDAEAFF; DNA: TGTGCCAGCAGCGACCTAGGGGGGGACGCTGAAGCTTTCTTT
length: 14; size: NA; D: TRBD1; V: TRBV9; J: TRBJ1-1; CDR3: CASSPLQGNTEAFF; DNA: TGTGCCAGCAGCCCCCTACAGGGGAATACTGAAGCTTTCTTT
length: 15; size: NA; D: TRBD1; V: TRBV5-1; J: TRBJ2-7; CDR3: CASSLQGLGNYEQYF; DNA: TGCGCCAGCAGCTTACAGGGGCTCGGGAATTACGAGCAGTACTTC
length: 14; size: once; D: NA; V: TRBV18; J: TRBJ1-2; CDR3: CASSPGQTNYGYTF; DNA: TGTGCCAGCTCACCCGGACAGACCAACTATGGCTACACCTTC
length: 16; size: NA; D: NA; V: TRBV13; J: TRBJ1-4; CDR3: CASSLGTAGGNEKLFF; DNA: TGTGCCAGCAGCTTAGGCACGGCGGGAGGAAATGAAAAACTGTTTTTT
length: 14; size: NA; D: NA; V: TRBV5-6; J: TRBJ1-3; CDR3: CVSSPGTLGNTIYF; DNA: TGTGTCAGCAGCCCTGGGACGCTAGGAAACACCATATATTTT
length: 14; size: NA; D: NA; V: TRBV30; J: TRBJ2-3; CDR3: CAWSAMLFTDTQYF; DNA: TGTGCCTGGAGTGCCATGCTGTTCACAGATACGCAGTATTTT
length: 14; size: NA; D: NA; V: TRBV28; J: TRBJ2-2; CDR3: CATHPQGNTGELFF; DNA: TGTGCCACCCACCCCCAGGGGAACACCGGGGAGCTGTTTTTT
length: 14; size: NA; D: TRBD1; V: TRBV11-1; J: TRBJ1-1; CDR3: CASRPGTGYTEAFF; DNA: TGTGCCAGCAGACCCGGGACAGGGTACACTGAAGCTTTCTTT
length: 15; size: NA; D: NA; V: TRBV2; J: TRBJ1-1; CDR3: CASTSSGGGVTEAFF; DNA: TGTGCCAGCACATCCTCGGGAGGGGGGGTCACTGAAGCTTTCTTT
length: 16; size: NA; D: TRBD2; V: TRBV19; J: TRBJ2-1; CDR3: CASSIRLAGSYNEQFF; DNA: TGTGCCAGTAGTATAAGGCTAGCGGGCTCCTACAATGAGCAGTTCTTC
length: 14; size: NA; D: NA; V: TRBV5-4; J: TRBJ1-2; CDR3: CASSLDLNNYGYTF; DNA: TGTGCCAGCAGCTTAGATCTGAACAACTATGGCTACACCTTC
length: 18; size: NA; D: NA; V: TRBV15; J: TRBJ1-6; CDR3: CATSRDRGGGGSSSPLHF; DNA: TGTGCCACCAGCAGAGATCGAGGCGGAGGGGGGAGTAGTTCACCCCTCCACTTT
length: 16; size: NA; D: NA; V: TRBV18; J: TRBJ1-3; CDR3: CASSPDPIIDGNTIYF; DNA: TGTGCCAGCTCACCTGACCCGATAATAGACGGAAACACCATATATTTT
length: 16; size: NA; D: NA; V: TRBV7-9; J: TRBJ2-7; CDR3: CASSFPAGGITYEQYF; DNA: TGTGCCAGCAGCTTCCCGGCAGGTGGGATAACCTACGAGCAGTACTTC
length: 14; size: NA; D: NA; V: TRBV15; J: TRBJ1-2; CDR3: CATSRDRVQGGYTF; DNA: TGTGCCACCAGCAGAGACAGGGTTCAGGGGGGCTACACCTTC
length: 15; size: NA; D: NA; V: TRBV25-1; J: TRBJ1-2; CDR3: CASSAGLTSDYGYTF; DNA: TGTGCCAGCAGTGCTGGACTGACGAGTGACTATGGCTACACCTTC
length: 10; size: NA; D: NA; V: TRBV30; J: TRBJ2-3; CDR3: CAWSPDTQYF; DNA: TGTGCCTGGAGCCCAGATACGCAGTATTTT
length: 14; size: once; D: NA; V: TRBV19; J: TRBJ1-5; CDR3: CASSQDHGNQPQHF; DNA: TGTGCCAGTAGTCAAGACCATGGCAATCAGCCCCAGCATTTT
length: 13; size: NA; D: NA; V: TRBV6-5; J: TRBJ2-2; CDR3: CASSRQGSGELFF; DNA: TGTGCCAGCAGTCGGCAGGGGTCCGGGGAGCTGTTTTTT
length: 15; size: NA; D: TRBD1; V: TRBV3-1/TRBV3-2; J: TRBJ1-4; CDR3: CASSLTGQGNEKLFF; DNA: TGTGCCAGCAGCCTGACGGGACAGGGCAATGAAAAACTGTTTTTT
length: 17; size: NA; D: NA; V: TRBV27; J: TRBJ2-4; CDR3: CASSPRGYELAKNIQYF; DNA: TGTGCCAGCAGTCCTCGTGGTTACGAGCTAGCCAAAAACATTCAGTACTTC